The sequence of this T cell receptor beta chain was determined in a study of T cell responses to AZD1222 COVID-19 vaccine. TCRdb's table, derived via immunoSEQ multiplex PCR, lists solely in-frame clones and lacks some. The sample records under 200,000 clones, about 91% being singletons. Germline V gene sequence: CDR1 KGHSH, CDR2 LQKENI. The length of the CDR3 is 16 residues. V lost 3 bases and J lost 7, with 19 bases in between. Study results and caveats: Nearly half of the spike-specific TCRs reportedly recognize variant regions that carry no mutations. The breadth and depth of Spike-specific TCRs increased once two AZD1222 doses had been given. Baseline seropositives among AZD1222 recipients totaled only five or six. Females made up more of the donors, who were largely white British, and clonal diversity may have come out too low.

Regarding this clone: Its matching antigen is unknown.

Sequences were derived from peripheral blood, sampled 28 days after the second AZD1222 dose. The rearrangement joins TRBV18 to TRBJ1-5; no clear D. The receptor was isolated from an adult who received the AZD1222 COVID-19 vaccine. The DNA of the CDR3 is TGTGCCAGCTCACCCAAGGCCCGCAGGCCGGGGCAGCCCCAGCATTTT. Its translation is CASSPKARRPGQPQHF.